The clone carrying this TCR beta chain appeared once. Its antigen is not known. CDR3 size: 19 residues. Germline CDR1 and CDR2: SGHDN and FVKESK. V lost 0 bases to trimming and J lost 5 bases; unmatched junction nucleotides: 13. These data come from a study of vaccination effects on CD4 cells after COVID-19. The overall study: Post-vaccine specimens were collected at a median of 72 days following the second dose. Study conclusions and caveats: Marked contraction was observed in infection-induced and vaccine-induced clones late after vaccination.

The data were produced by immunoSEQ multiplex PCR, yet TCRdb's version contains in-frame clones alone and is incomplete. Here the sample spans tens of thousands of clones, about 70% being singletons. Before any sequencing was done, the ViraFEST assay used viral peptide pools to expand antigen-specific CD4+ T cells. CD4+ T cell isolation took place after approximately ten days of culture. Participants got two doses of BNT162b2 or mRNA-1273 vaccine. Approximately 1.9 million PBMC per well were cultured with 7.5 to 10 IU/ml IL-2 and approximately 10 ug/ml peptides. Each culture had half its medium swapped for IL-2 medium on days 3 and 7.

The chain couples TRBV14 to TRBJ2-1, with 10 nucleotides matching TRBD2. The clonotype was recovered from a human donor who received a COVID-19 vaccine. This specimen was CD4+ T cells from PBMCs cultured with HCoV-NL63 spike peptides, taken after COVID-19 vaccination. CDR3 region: CASSQDSIPRTSGNNEQFF. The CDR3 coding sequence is TGTGCCAGCAGCCAAGACAGTATCCCCCGGACTAGCGGAAACAATGAGCAGTTCTTC.